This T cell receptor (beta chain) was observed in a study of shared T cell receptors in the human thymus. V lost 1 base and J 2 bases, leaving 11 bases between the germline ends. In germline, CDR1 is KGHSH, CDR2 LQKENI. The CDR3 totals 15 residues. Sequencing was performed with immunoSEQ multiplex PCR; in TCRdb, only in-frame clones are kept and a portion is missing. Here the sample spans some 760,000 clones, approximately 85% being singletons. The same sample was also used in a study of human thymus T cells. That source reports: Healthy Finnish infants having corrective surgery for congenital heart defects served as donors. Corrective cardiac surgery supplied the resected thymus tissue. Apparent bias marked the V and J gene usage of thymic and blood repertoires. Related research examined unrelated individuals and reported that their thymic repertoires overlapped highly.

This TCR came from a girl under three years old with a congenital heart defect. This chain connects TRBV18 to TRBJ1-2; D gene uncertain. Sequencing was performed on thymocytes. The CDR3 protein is CASSPHPRLNYGYTF. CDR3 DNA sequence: TGTGCCAGCTCACCACACCCCAGATTAAACTATGGCTACACCTTC.